This TCR beta chain was recorded in a study of siplizumab effects on memory and regulatory T cells. Study context: The study paired mixed lymphocyte reactions, running them with siplizumab at about 0.97 ug/mL or without drug.

Germline lookup yields CDR1 SGHRS and CDR2 YFSETQ. The ends lost 3 bases at V and 7 bases at J; junction bases unmatched: 10. There are 16 residues in the CDR3. Coculturing was carried out on the mixed lymphocyte reaction cells. It lasted 6 days and was done at 37°C. CFSE marked responder PBMCs and Violet Dye marked stimulator PBMCs, which were mixed 1:1. Points on this clone: Its antigen is unknown.

The data were produced by immunoSEQ multiplex PCR, yet TCRdb's version contains in-frame clones alone and is incomplete. The table records roughly 9,600 clones, almost 40% of them present only once. The chain couples TRBV5-1 to TRBJ2-2, with 9 positions matching TRBD2. Sequencing was carried out using CFSE-low (dividing) CD4+ T cells sorted from an allogeneic mixed lymphocyte reaction. This TCR was recovered from a human donor in good health; the cells came from an allogeneic mixed lymphocyte reaction. The CDR3 sequence: CASSYGLAGLGGELFF. In DNA form, the CDR3 reads TGCGCCAGCAGCTACGGCCTAGCGGGATTAGGCGGGGAGCTGTTTTTT.